This T cell receptor beta chain was sequenced for a study of fetal regulatory T cell absence and autoimmunity. Comments on this clone: Its specificity is not known.

CDR1 KGHSH and CDR2 LQKENI come from the germline V gene. The CDR3 has 16 amino acids. Trimming took 3 bases from V and 1 from J, leaving 14 bases between them. The study's findings and limits: Pancreas TCRs were oligoclonally enriched versus cord blood, some clones over 85-fold.

The survey-level immunoSEQ assay was used. TCRdb's copy holds only in-frame clones and misses some; the assay was immunoSEQ multiplex PCR. The sample consists of roughly 95,000 clones, approximately 75% of them appearing once. The J gene is TRBJ2-3, the V gene TRBV18, with D possibly being TRBD1 (6 bases). The TCR comes from a male donor with IPEX syndrome. Sequenced: pancreas tissue. The CDR3 coding sequence is TGTGCCAGCTCACCCAGCAGGGGAATAGGCACAGATACGCAGTATTTT. Encoded protein: CASSPSRGIGTDTQYF. The full variable domain, in which reference TRBV18 and TRBJ2-3 provide the parts outside the CDR3, is NAGVMQNPRHLVRRRGQEARLRCSPMKGHSHVYWYRQLPEEGLKFMVYLQKENIIDESGMPKERFSAEFPKEGPSILRIQQVVRGDSAAYFCASSPSRGIGTDTQYFGPGTRLTVL.